Listed here are 22 T cell receptor beta chains from one sample, sequenced in a study of T cell repertoires in cytomegalovirus infection. Using its own MiXCR run on the reads, TCRdb lists one record per CDR3 protein. The sample shows about 890,000 distinct CDR3 sequences, roughly 30% of them seen only once. No antigens are known for them. The specimen was cultured CD8+ T cells from PBMCs, collected from culture after CMV antigen stimulation. The receptors originated from a human donor in good health (CMV status not recorded). Some clones in this sample may be carry-over from other donors' samples.

The chain carries TRBV2 and TRBJ2-7; D gene unclear. Trimming removed 10 bases from V and 5 bases from J, with 18 bases in between. CDR3 size: 13 residues. Germline V CDR1 and CDR2: SNHLY, FYNNEI. The CDR3 loop is CANNNGALHEQYV. The DNA for the CDR3 is TGTGCCAACAACAACGGAGCCCTCCACGAGCAGTACGTC.

The CDR3 protein is CASSQEDGRGNQPQHF. CDR3 coding DNA: TGCGCCAGCAGCCAAGAGGACGGTCGAGGAAATCAGCCCCAGCATTTT. The rearrangement links TRBV4-1 to TRBJ1-5; D gene uncertain. The CDR3 is 16 amino acids. Trimming took 0 bases from V and 4 from J, leaving 13 bases between them. Per germline, CDR1 MGHRA and CDR2 YSYEKL.

This clonotype was seen a single time. One junction end does not reproduce the germline sequence, and a read error may be involved. J is TRBJ1-5 and V is TRBV6-5, with D possibly being TRBD1 (5 bases). CDR1 is MNHEY and CDR2 is SVGAGI in the germline V gene. This CDR3 comprises 14 residues. The CDR3 sequence is CVSSYSRGGQPQHF. The DNA of the CDR3 is TGTGTCAGCAGTTACTCAAGGGGCGGTCAGCCCCAGCATTTT.

The rearrangement uses TRBV4-1 and TRBJ2-1; 7 bases match TRBD1. In germline, CDR1 is MGHRA, CDR2 YSYEKL. CDR3 length equals 14 residues. Losses at the gene ends were 1 base for V and 4 bases for J; bases not matched to a gene: 1. The CDR3 is CASSQGDSYNEQFF. The CDR3 coding sequence is TGCGCCAGCAGCCAAGGGGACAGTTACAATGAGCAGTTCTTC.

J is TRBJ1-3 and V is TRBV2; D gene ambiguous. The CDR3 is 14 residues long. The V end was cut by 7 bases, the J end by 1 base, with 11 bases between. Looked up from germline, CDR1 is SNHLY and CDR2 is FYNNEI. CDR3 loop: CASMGGISGNTIYF. The CDR3 region has the DNA TGTGCCAGCATGGGAGGCATTTCTGGAAACACCATATATTTT.

This clonotype was counted a few times. The rearrangement uses TRBV6-6 and TRBJ2-5; D might be TRBD1 (6 bases). The V and J ends lost 2 bases and 4 bases respectively, with 8 bases between them. CDR1 and CDR2 from the germline V gene are MNHNY and SVGAGI (reference sequence). The CDR3 contains 13 residues. The CDR3 sequence is CASSYDRIETQYF. The CDR3 DNA sequence: TGTGCCAGCAGTTACGACAGGATAGAGACCCAGTACTTC.

V usage is TRBV9 and J usage is TRBJ2-2, with 9 bases lining up with TRBD1. CDR1 is SGDLS, CDR2 YYNGEE, per germline. The length of the CDR3 is 17 residues. V shed 5 bases, J shed 0 bases, and the junction held 8 bases outside the gene matches. The CDR3 DNA sequence: TGTGCCAGCAGTACTCCGGGACAGGGAACGAACACCGGGGAGCTGTTTTTT. Protein: CASSTPGQGTNTGELFF.

This chain links TRBV4-1 with TRBJ2-7, with D hard to call. V was cut by 0 bases and J by 6 bases, with 9 bases left in between. The germline V gene has CDR1 MGHRA and CDR2 YSYEKL. This CDR3 contains 13 residues. The CDR3 coding sequence is TGCGCCAGCAGCCAAGATCAGGTGGTCGAGCAGTACTTC. This encodes CASSQDQVVEQYF.

This clonotype was recorded a few times. The chain recombines TRBV7-9 with TRBJ2-6, with 9 bases aligning to TRBD2. V gave up 1 base and J gave up 8 bases; unmatched junction bases: 6. Germline lookup yields CDR1 SEHNR and CDR2 FQNEAQ (reference sequence). CDR3 length equals 16 residues. The CDR3 here is CASSLGAGGFSNVLTF. CDR3 DNA: TGTGCCAGCAGCTTAGGGGCGGGGGGGTTTTCCAACGTCCTGACTTTC.

This chain links TRBV2 with TRBJ2-7; the D gene is possibly TRBD2 (5 bases). V gave up 3 bases and J gave up 4 bases, with 10 bases separating them. The CDR3 runs 13 residues. The germline V gene has CDR1 SNHLY and CDR2 FYNNEI. The CDR3 sequence: CASSEDGEYEQYV. The CDR3 DNA reads as TGTGCCAGCAGTGAGGACGGGGAATACGAGCAGTACGTC.

A remark on this clonotype: The junction departs from germline at one end; a sequencing error may be responsible. V and J are TRBV6-1 and TRBJ2-1, with D perhaps matching TRBD1 or TRBD2 (6 bases each). The CDR3 contains 16 residues. Germline V gene data show CDR1 as MNHNS and CDR2 as SASEGT. The CDR3 bases are TGTGCCGGCAGCCCAAGGGGGGACCCGCTTGGCAATGAGCAGTTCTTC. Amino acid sequence: CAGSPRGDPLGNEQFF.

This clonotype was seen repeatedly, ten times or more. The V gene is TRBV7-9, the J gene TRBJ2-1; the match to TRBD2 covers 8 bases. CDR1 is SEHNR, CDR2 FQNEAQ, per germline (reference sequence). The CDR3 covers 15 residues. After removal of 5 bases from V and 12 bases from J, the junction contained 15 bases not matched to a gene. DNA for the CDR3: TGTGCCAGCAGCGAGCCGGGACTAGGGGGTTTCGGGCAGTTCTTC. Translating it yields CASSEPGLGGFGQFF.

Worth noting for this clonotype: A much larger clone differs from this one at a single base, so this may be a read error. V is TRBV7-2 and J is TRBJ2-3; D call uncertain. Per germline, CDR1 SGHTA and CDR2 FQGNSA. CDR3 size: 13 residues. Trimming took off 2 bases at V and 7 bases at J, with 10 bases between the two ends. The CDR3 nucleotides read TGTGCCAGCAGCTTACCCGGCATCAATACGCAGTATTTT. It specifies CASSLPGINTQYF.

At least ten counts were recorded for this clonotype. The chain couples TRBV7-2 to TRBJ2-3; 7 bases match TRBD2. Unmatched junction bases numbered 5, after V lost 6 bases and J lost 8 bases. This CDR3 contains 12 residues. Germline V gene data show CDR1 as SGHTA and CDR2 as FQGNSA. The CDR3 reads CASRLPGGTQYF. The CDR3 DNA reads as TGTGCCAGCAGACTCCCGGGGGGTACGCAGTATTTT.

The gene calls are TRBV10-3 and TRBJ2-7; a possible D gene is TRBD2 (5 bases). This CDR3 has 16 amino acids. V lost 8 bases and J lost 0, with 20 bases in between. Per germline, CDR1 ENHRY and CDR2 SYGVKD. This CDR3 reads CAIVVAAPRGSYEQYF. The CDR3 bases are TGTGCCATCGTGGTAGCAGCACCCCGGGGCTCCTACGAGCAGTACTTC.

For this clonotype: This could be a read error, since a much larger clone is one nucleotide away. The rearrangement links TRBV7-6 to TRBJ2-2; D is possibly TRBD2 (5 bases). Looked up from germline, CDR1 is SGHVS and CDR2 is FNYEAQ. The CDR3 is made up of 15 amino acids. CDR3 coding DNA: TGTGTCAGCAGTAGGAGGAGCCCCAACACCGGGGAGCTGTTTTTT. Residues: CVSSRRSPNTGELFF.

Only a few counts were recorded for this clonotype. V is TRBV4-1 and J is TRBJ1-5, with D unresolved. This CDR3 comprises 17 residues. Germline values: CDR1 MGHRA, CDR2 YSYEKL. Trimming took off 0 bases at V and 0 bases at J, with 12 bases between the two ends. The CDR3 nucleotides are TGCGCCAGCAGCCAAGAAGTCACACCTTATAGCAATCAGCCCCAGCATTTT. It yields the protein CASSQEVTPYSNQPQHF.

The CDR3 sequence: CAISEKGIEQYV. Written as DNA, the CDR3 is TGTGCCATCAGTGAGAAAGGTATTGAGCAGTACGTC. The genes are TRBV10-3 and TRBJ2-7, with unresolved D. Looked up from germline, CDR1 is ENHRY and CDR2 is SYGVKD. The CDR3 length is 12 residues. The germline V and J ends were trimmed by 2 bases and 7 bases, with 9 bases remaining between them.

This clonotype occurred a few times. The chain links TRBV6-6 to TRBJ2-2; possible D gene TRBD1, 6 bases. Trimming left V 2 bases short and J 7 bases short, with 8 bases between. The CDR3 loop spans 13 amino acids. The V gene's germline CDR1 is MNHNY and CDR2 SVGAGI (reference sequence). For the CDR3, the DNA is TGTGCCAGCAGTTACACACAGGGCGGGGAGCTGTTTTTT. Translating it yields CASSYTQGGELFF.

The rearrangement joins TRBV10-3 to TRBJ1-1; D is uncertain. Germline lookup yields CDR1 ENHRY and CDR2 SYGVKD. CDR3 length equals 11 residues. Trimming cost V 3 bases and J 6 bases, with 5 bases left between them. CDR3 DNA sequence: TGTGCCATCAGTGATAACGCTGAAGCTTTCTTT. It yields the protein CAISDNAEAFF.

This clonotype was recorded many times. The V and J genes are TRBV7-2 and TRBJ1-2; D gene ambiguous. The CDR3 is 14 amino acids. V lost 5 bases and J 3 bases, leaving 13 bases between the germline ends. In germline, CDR1 is SGHTA, CDR2 FQGNSA. Here the CDR3 reads CASSPLLKDYGYTF. The DNA for the CDR3 is TGTGCCAGCAGCCCTTTGTTGAAGGACTATGGCTACACCTTC.

This clonotype showed up many times. This chain links TRBV28 with TRBJ1-3, with 7 bases identical to TRBD1. V dropped 5 bases and J dropped 4; count of bases not matched to a gene: 8. Looked up from germline, CDR1 is MDHEN and CDR2 is SYDVKM. The CDR3 totals 15 residues. The CDR3 nucleotides are TGTGCCAGCAGTCTACAGGGGTTGTTAGGAAACACCATATATTTT. Protein sequence: CASSLQGLLGNTIYF.